This T cell receptor (beta chain) originates from a study of T cell responses to AZD1222 COVID-19 vaccine. Profiling relied on immunoSEQ multiplex PCR, and the TCRdb table lists in-frame clones only, not all of them. This sample has 100,000 to 150,000 clones, with approximately 88% found just once. The specimen was peripheral blood, collected on day 0 of AZD1222 vaccination. The receptor's source is an adult in good health.

CDR3 nucleotide sequence: TGTGCCAGCAGCCTTAGCCCAGGGGGAAACGTAGGCGAGCAGTACTTC. This sequence encodes CASSLSPGGNVGEQYF. The chain recombines TRBV7-2 with TRBJ2-7; TRBD1 matches 7 bases. CDR1 and CDR2 from the germline V gene are SGHTA and FQGNSA. This CDR3 spans 16 amino acids. V was clipped by 5 bases and J by 6 bases; unmatched bases: 16.